The 29 T cell receptor beta chains reported below all come from one sample, sequenced in a study of T cells after yellow fever vaccination. TCRdb called the 5' RACE reads again in MiXCR, with one record for every CDR3 protein. The repertoire holds hundreds of thousands of distinct CDR3 sequences, with approximately 13% as singletons. The material sequenced was PBMCs, taken on the day of the yellow fever booster vaccination. The receptors derive from a man aged 30 to 45 who received the YFV17D yellow fever vaccine.

This clonotype was recorded a few times. The V and J genes are TRBV6-5 and TRBJ2-2, with 12 bases matching TRBD2. Germline assignment: CDR1 MNHEY and CDR2 SVGAGI. V shed 4 bases, J shed 1 base, and the junction held 7 bases outside the gene matches. The CDR3 is 18 residues long. Here the CDR3 reads CASSLGTSGLLNTGELFF. The CDR3 nucleotides read TGTGCCAGCAGTTTAGGGACTAGCGGGCTACTGAACACCGGGGAGCTGTTTTTT.

This clonotype turned up a few times. The gene calls are TRBV19 and TRBJ2-1, with TRBD2 matching 10 bases. This CDR3 spans 17 amino acids. The junction had 10 bases not matched to a gene; V was cut back by 0 bases and J by 8 bases. Germline V gene lookup returns CDR1 LNHDA and CDR2 SQIVND (reference sequence). The CDR3 reads CASSIEALAGVTYEQFF. The CDR3 DNA reads as TGTGCCAGTAGTATAGAGGCCCTAGCGGGAGTAACGTATGAGCAGTTCTTC. Full variable domain (remainder filled in from reference TRBV19 and TRBJ2-1): DGGITQSPKYLFRKEGQNVTLSCEQNLNHDAMYWYRQDPGQGLRLIYYSQIVNDFQKGDIAEGYSVSREKKESFPLTVTSAQKNPTAFYLCASSIEALAGVTYEQFFGPGTRLTVL.

This clonotype has only a few counts. V is TRBV7-6 and J is TRBJ2-3; possible D gene TRBD2, 5 bases. With 4 bases removed from V and 1 base from J, the gap between germline ends came to 12 bases. The CDR3 is 15 amino acids. Germline V gene lookup returns CDR1 SGHVS and CDR2 FNYEAQ. The CDR3 sequence is CASSYGVGGTDTQYF. The CDR3 DNA sequence: TGTGCCAGCAGCTATGGAGTCGGGGGCACAGATACGCAGTATTTT.

This clonotype has more than one count but fewer than ten. J is TRBJ1-1 and V is TRBV15, with D possibly being TRBD1 (5 bases). The V and J ends lost 5 bases and 3 bases respectively, with 16 bases between them. CDR1 is LNHNV and CDR2 is YYDKDF in the germline V gene (reference sequence). The CDR3 covers 15 residues. DNA of the CDR3: TGTGCCACCAGCGGAGCAATAGGGGTCTACACTGAAGCTTTCTTT. Its protein is CATSGAIGVYTEAFF. Using reference TRBV15 and TRBJ1-1 for the parts outside the CDR3, the full variable domain is DAMVIQNPRYQVTQFGKPVTLSCSQTLNHNVMYWYQQKSSQAPKLLFHYYDKDFNNEADTPDNFQSRRPNTSFCFLDIRSPGLGDTAMYLCATSGAIGVYTEAFFGQGTRLTVV.

This clonotype occurred a few times. Here the CDR3 reads CAWSWPSGELFF. The CDR3 DNA is TGTGCCTGGAGCTGGCCCTCCGGGGAGCTGTTTTTT. The V call is TRBV30, the J call TRBJ2-2; no clear D. Trimming took 3 bases from V and 6 from J, leaving 8 bases between them. Germline V gene lookup returns CDR1 GTSNPN and CDR2 SVGIG (reference sequence). The CDR3 runs to 12 residues.

This clonotype was observed at least ten times. V is TRBV6-1 and J is TRBJ2-7; D is possibly TRBD2 (6 bases). Germline assignment: CDR1 MNHNS and CDR2 SASEGT. The V gene lost 6 bases and the J gene lost 3 bases, with 18 bases spanning the gap. There are 15 residues in the CDR3. The CDR3 region has the DNA TGTGCCAGCAGCCCCGGAGGGCGGGCCAACTACGAGCAGTACTTC. Encoded protein: CASSPGGRANYEQYF.

In this sample, this clonotype turned up a few times. The rearrangement joins TRBV7-2 to TRBJ2-7; D is uncertain. Germline CDR1 reads SGHTA; CDR2 reads FQGNSA. CDR3 length: 12 residues. V was pared by 4 bases and J by 6 bases, with 10 bases between. CDR3 sequence (DNA): TGTGCCAGCAGCTCTAGAACGGGCGAGCAGTACTTC. Its translation is CASSSRTGEQYF.

This clonotype has just a few counts. The chain is built from TRBV30 and TRBJ1-2; 7 nucleotides line up with TRBD1. This CDR3 region has 13 residues. The V and J ends lost 6 bases and 3 bases, in that order; junction bases with no gene match: 7. Per germline, CDR1 GTSNPN and CDR2 SVGIG (reference sequence). The DNA of the CDR3 is TGTGCCTGCAAAAGGACAGGCTACTATGGCTACACCTTC. This gives the protein CACKRTGYYGYTF.

This clonotype has a handful of counts. The chain recombines TRBV5-1 with TRBJ2-7; weak D call: TRBD2 (6 bases). The CDR3 consists of 15 residues. Germline V lookup: CDR1 SGHRS, CDR2 YFSETQ. The V end lost 0 bases, the J end lost 2 bases, and 12 bases lay between the germline ends. The CDR3 loop reads CASSLEAGSTYEQYF. CDR3 sequence (DNA): TGCGCCAGCAGCTTGGAGGCGGGATCGACCTACGAGCAGTACTTC.

The chain carries TRBV6-1 and TRBJ2-1, with 7 bases matching TRBD1. Germline loops: CDR1 MNHNS, CDR2 SASEGT. This CDR3 has 15 residues. With 8 bases clipped from V and 1 base from J, the junction kept 8 bases outside the gene matches. DNA for the CDR3: TGTGCCAGCCGACAATTGGGACAGTCCTACAATGAGCAGTTCTTC. Its translation: CASRQLGQSYNEQFF.

This clonotype occurred a few times. The chain joins TRBV20-1 to TRBJ1-5; 8 bases agree with TRBD1. J lost 4 bases, V lost 5 bases, and 4 bases had no gene match. Looked up from germline, CDR1 is DFQATT and CDR2 is SNEGSKA (reference sequence). The CDR3 runs 13 residues. This CDR3 is CSAGRTGNQPQHF. The CDR3 DNA reads as TGCAGTGCTGGGAGGACAGGGAATCAGCCCCAGCATTTT.

The rearrangement uses TRBV28 and TRBJ1-5, with TRBD1 as a possible D gene (6 bases). The CDR3 has 14 residues. Trimming took off 5 bases at V and 7 bases at J, with 15 bases between the two ends. The germline CDR1 and CDR2 sequences are MDHEN and SYDVKM. CDR3 amino acids: CASSNLQGYQPQHF. CDR3 DNA sequence: TGTGCCAGCAGTAATTTACAGGGATACCAGCCCCAGCATTTT. The full variable domain, its missing parts supplied by reference TRBV28 and TRBJ1-5, is DVKVTQSSRYLVKRTGEKVFLECVQDMDHENMFWYRQDPGLGLRLIYFSYDVKMKEKGDIPEGYSVSREKKERFSLILESASTNQTSMYLCASSNLQGYQPQHFGDGTRLSIL.

For this clonotype: A much larger clone differs from this one at a single base, so this may be a read error. The DNA for the CDR3 is TGTGCCAGCAGTTACTCCAGATACAAAGAGCAGTTCTTC. Residues: CASSYSRYKEQFF. V gene TRBV6-5 combines with J gene TRBJ2-1; D not resolved. The CDR3 is made up of 13 amino acids. Germline loops: CDR1 MNHEY, CDR2 SVGAGI.

This clonotype has ten or more counts. The rearrangement uses TRBV29-1 and TRBJ2-1, with TRBD2 matching over 8 bases. Looked up from germline, CDR1 is SQVTM and CDR2 is ANQGSEA. The CDR3 totals 14 residues. Losses at the gene ends were 2 bases for V and 3 bases for J; bases not matched to a gene: 3. CDR3 sequence (DNA): TGCAGCGTTGAAACTAGCGGCCACTACAATGAGCAGTTCTTC. Its translation is CSVETSGHYNEQFF.

V usage is TRBV6-2 or TRBV6-3 and J usage is TRBJ2-1, with 9 bases lining up with TRBD1. Looked up from germline, CDR1 is MNHEY and CDR2 is SVGEGT. Trimming at V came to 4 bases and at J to 4 bases, leaving 5 bases not matched to a gene. The CDR3 loop spans 15 amino acids. The CDR3 sequence: CASSSWDRVYNEQFF. DNA of the CDR3: TGTGCCAGCAGTTCCTGGGACAGGGTTTACAATGAGCAGTTCTTC.

The rearrangement links TRBV6-5 to TRBJ2-3; TRBD2 agrees at 7 bases. Germline V CDR1 and CDR2: MNHEY, SVGAGI. With 0 bases clipped from V and 10 bases from J, the junction kept 7 bases outside the gene matches. CDR3 length equals 14 residues. CDR3 region: CASSYSTSSGAQYF. Written as DNA, the CDR3 is TGTGCCAGCAGTTACTCGACTTCTAGCGGTGCGCAGTATTTT.

The chain joins TRBV20-1 to TRBJ2-1, with D possibly being TRBD1 (6 bases). The CDR3 consists of 16 residues. CDR1 and CDR2 from the germline V gene are DFQATT and SNEGSKA (reference sequence). Trimming left V 1 base short and J 0 bases short, with 13 bases between. The CDR3 bases are TGCAGTGCTAGAGCCCGCGCAGGGGACTCCTACAATGAGCAGTTCTTC. This gives the protein CSARARAGDSYNEQFF.

The chain has TRBV7-8 and TRBJ1-2; 7 positions agree with TRBD1. Per germline, CDR1 SGHVS and CDR2 FQNEAQ. The CDR3 extends over 14 amino acids. V was pared by 5 bases and J by 8 bases, with 11 bases of the junction left unmatched. The CDR3 coding sequence is TGTGCCAGCAGCGTAATTTCGACAGGGACGGGCTACACCTTC. Translating it yields CASSVISTGTGYTF.

This clonotype occurred a few times. The rearrangement links TRBV10-3 to TRBJ2-7, with D possibly matching TRBD2 (6 bases). With 10 bases removed from V and 1 base from J, the gap between germline ends came to 23 bases. The CDR3 extends over 16 amino acids. Germline CDR1 reads ENHRY; CDR2 reads SYGVKD. CDR3 in amino acids: CATAIRGLEPSYEQYF. The CDR3 DNA sequence: TGTGCCACCGCCATCCGGGGGTTAGAACCATCCTACGAGCAGTACTTC.

The chain combines TRBV5-1 with TRBJ2-1; TRBD1 matches at 8 bases. CDR1 and CDR2 from the germline V gene are SGHRS and YFSETQ. J was trimmed by 0 bases and V by 5 bases; bases with no gene match: 7. The CDR3 has 16 residues. The CDR3 is CASRPGQGSSYNEQFF. The CDR3 coding sequence is TGCGCCAGCAGACCCGGACAGGGAAGCTCCTACAATGAGCAGTTCTTC.

The J gene is TRBJ2-7, the V gene TRBV20-1, with D unclear. Germline lookup yields CDR1 DFQATT and CDR2 SNEGSKA (reference sequence). Trimming pared 5 bases from V and 2 bases from J, leaving 4 bases between. The CDR3 is 10 amino acids. The CDR3, as DNA: TGCAGTGCTGGCACCTACGAGCAGTACTTC. Translated, it gives CSAGTYEQYF.

This chain uses TRBV7-2 with TRBJ2-7; possible D gene TRBD2, 5 bases. In germline, CDR1 is SGHTA, CDR2 FQGNSA. There are 17 residues in the CDR3. V lost 3 bases, J lost 3 bases, and 21 bases lay in between. The CDR3 sequence: CASSFVGLQRRIYEQYF. The DNA of the CDR3 is TGTGCCAGCAGCTTTGTAGGATTACAGAGGAGGATCTACGAGCAGTACTTC.

Only a few counts were recorded for this clonotype. This chain connects TRBV5-1 to TRBJ2-3; D remains unclear. This CDR3 contains 13 residues. The V end was cut by 0 bases, the J end by 5 bases, with 7 bases between. CDR1 and CDR2 from the germline V gene are SGHRS and YFSETQ. CDR3 in amino acids: CASSLDLRDTQYF. The CDR3 DNA sequence: TGCGCCAGCAGCTTGGATCTTCGAGATACGCAGTATTTT.

This clonotype turned up a few times. V is TRBV11-2 and J is TRBJ2-5; maybe TRBD2 (6 bases). The V and J ends lost 5 bases and 2 bases respectively, with 18 bases between them. Looked up from germline, CDR1 is SGHAT and CDR2 is FQNNGV. This CDR3 region has 16 residues. The CDR3 sequence is CASSKLAGSRQETQYF. The CDR3 DNA follows: TGTGCCAGCAGCAAACTAGCAGGGAGTAGACAAGAGACCCAGTACTTC.

The sample holds a few counts of this clonotype. The chain uses TRBV4-3 and TRBJ2-1; TRBD2 might be the D (6 bases). This CDR3 is 16 amino acids long. Germline loops: CDR1 LGHNA, CDR2 YSLEER. Trimming left V 1 base short and J 5 bases short, with 15 bases between. The CDR3 region is CASSQARLVANNEQFF. CDR3 coding DNA: TGCGCCAGCAGCCAAGCGCGACTAGTTGCCAACAATGAGCAGTTCTTC.

There are a few counts of this clonotype. The chain uses TRBV10-3 and TRBJ2-7; D not resolved. V lost 6 bases to trimming and J lost 1 base, with 7 bases between them. Germline loops: CDR1 ENHRY, CDR2 SYGVKD. CDR3 size: 12 residues. The CDR3 region has the DNA TGTGCCATCAGACACGAATCCTACGAGCAGTACTTC. It yields the protein CAIRHESYEQYF.

The chain links TRBV9 to TRBJ2-7, with 13 positions matching TRBD2. The CDR3 loop spans 18 amino acids. In germline, CDR1 is SGDLS, CDR2 YYNGEE. V lost 0 bases to trimming and J lost 3 bases; unmatched junction nucleotides: 9. For the CDR3, the DNA is TGTGCCAGCAGCGTAGGCTTTGGGACTAGCGGGAAAGGCTACGAGCAGTACTTC. Its protein product is CASSVGFGTSGKGYEQYF. The full variable domain, its missing parts supplied by reference TRBV9 and TRBJ2-7, is DSGVTQTPKHLITATGQRVTLRCSPRSGDLSVYWYQQSLDQGLQFLIQYYNGEERAKGNILERFSAQQFPDLHSELNLSSLELGDSALYFCASSVGFGTSGKGYEQYFGPGTRLTVT.

V and J are TRBV6-5 and TRBJ2-1, with a possible D match to TRBD2 (5 bases). The length of the CDR3 is 14 residues. Germline V gene lookup returns CDR1 MNHEY and CDR2 SVGAGI. Between the trimmed V and J ends, which lost 0 bases and 9 bases, there was a span of 12 bases. In nucleotides, the CDR3 is TGTGCCAGCAGTTACTCACGAGGGCGCGCTGAGCAGTTCTTC. This sequence encodes CASSYSRGRAEQFF.

In this sample, this clonotype turned up a few times. V and J are TRBV12-3 or TRBV12-4 and TRBJ2-3, with D possibly TRBD1 on 6 matching bases. CDR3 size: 16 residues. Trimming stripped 6 bases from V and 2 bases from J, with 18 bases between. CDR3 in DNA: TGTGCCAGCAGCCCCGGGCCCAGGGGAAACACAGATACGCAGTATTTT. It codes for CASSPGPRGNTDTQYF.